The 26 T cell receptor beta chains reported below all come from one sample, sequenced in a study of cytomegalovirus exposure and HLA in healthy donors. PCR amplification relied on 60 Vbeta primers (plus 13 Jbeta primers). Only in-frame clones appear in the TCRdb table, and some are missing; sequencing was by immunoSEQ multiplex PCR. This sample has over 200,000 clones, with approximately 82% found just once. Sequenced material: PBMCs. The receptor source for this set is a woman aged 40 to 50 in good health and CMV-seronegative.

This clone has only one observation. The rearrangement joins TRBV9 to TRBJ2-5, with 11 bases identical to TRBD2. CDR3 length equals 17 residues. The V gene end was trimmed by 0 bases and the J gene end by 2 bases; junction bases not matched to a gene: 6. The germline gives CDR1 SGDLS, CDR2 YYNGEE. CDR3 in DNA: TGTGCCAGCAGCGTAGATCCTAGCGGGGGGTTACAAGAGACCCAGTACTTC. Translating gives CASSVDPSGGLQETQYF.

This rearrangement joins TRBV11-3 to TRBJ2-5; TRBD2 might be the D (6 bases). The V gene lost 5 bases and the J gene lost 3 bases, with 10 bases spanning the gap. The germline V gene has CDR1 SGHNT and CDR2 YENEEA. The CDR3 is 13 residues long. Here the CDR3 reads CASSPGDEETQYF. DNA for the CDR3: TGTGCCAGCAGCCCGGGGGATGAAGAGACCCAGTACTTC.

The J gene is TRBJ2-1, the V gene TRBV25-1, with 9 positions matching TRBD1. V trimming: 3 bases; J trimming: 1 base; junction bases outside the gene matches: 7. Per germline, CDR1 MGHDK and CDR2 SYGVNS. CDR3 length: 17 amino acids. Here the CDR3 reads CASSDSHGTGSYNEQFF. Here the CDR3 DNA reads TGTGCCAGCAGTGATTCCCACGGGACAGGGTCCTACAATGAGCAGTTCTTC.

This chain's CDR3 is CASSFPGQNYGYTF. DNA for the CDR3: TGTGCCAGCAGCTTTCCGGGACAGAACTATGGCTACACCTTC. This chain uses TRBV7-2 with TRBJ1-2; 7 bases fit TRBD1. J was trimmed by 2 bases and V by 3 bases; bases with no gene match: 3. The CDR3 is 14 residues long. Germline V CDR1 and CDR2: SGHTA, FQGNSA.

This chain connects TRBV28 to TRBJ2-5, with D unresolved. The CDR3 extends over 16 amino acids. Germline lookup yields CDR1 MDHEN and CDR2 SYDVKM. The V end was cut by 7 bases, the J end by 2 bases, with 20 bases between. The CDR3 spells CASNSQHKAYQETQYF. CDR3 nucleotide sequence: TGTGCCAGCAACAGTCAGCATAAGGCATATCAAGAGACCCAGTACTTC.

This chain links TRBV14 with TRBJ2-1, with 7 bases matching TRBD1. In germline, CDR1 is SGHDN, CDR2 FVKESK. CDR3 size: 17 residues. Germline trimming cut 6 bases from V and 5 bases from J; bases unmatched to any gene: 16. CDR3 amino acids: CASSLFYRGIGDNEQFF. In DNA, the CDR3 is TGTGCCAGCAGTCTATTTTACAGGGGCATAGGGGACAATGAGCAGTTCTTC.

This clone was observed once. The chain is built from TRBV7-2 and TRBJ1-6; possibly TRBD1 for D (5 bases). The CDR3 length is 15 residues. Germline assignment: CDR1 SGHTA and CDR2 FQGNSA. Trimming took 1 base from V and 5 from J, leaving 9 bases between them. In DNA form, the CDR3 reads TGTGCCAGCAGCTTAGATCAGGGTGATAATTCACCCCTCCACTTT. Translation gives CASSLDQGDNSPLHF.

This rearrangement joins TRBV2 to TRBJ1-2; 8 bases are shared with TRBD1. The V and J ends lost 7 bases and 8 bases, in that order; junction bases with no gene match: 15. Per germline, CDR1 SNHLY and CDR2 FYNNEI. The CDR3 covers 15 residues. In DNA form, the CDR3 reads TGTGCCAGCAATCCGAGGGACAGGCCCCGAGGGGGCTACACCTTC. It yields the protein CASNPRDRPRGGYTF. Together with reference TRBV2 and TRBJ1-2, the CDR3 gives the full variable domain: EPEVTQTPSHQVTQMGQEVILRCVPISNHLYFYWYRQILGQKVEFLVSFYNNEISEKSEIFDDQFSVERPDGSNFTLKIRSTKLEDSAMYFCASNPRDRPRGGYTFGSGTRLTVV.

The gene calls are TRBV5-1 and TRBJ2-2; 9 nucleotides align to TRBD1. After removal of 4 bases from V and 3 bases from J, the junction contained 4 bases not matched to a gene. Per germline, CDR1 SGHRS and CDR2 YFSETQ. The CDR3 has 15 residues. The CDR3 nucleotides read TGCGCCAGCAGCCCGGGACAGGGATACACCGGGGAGCTGTTTTTT. Its translation is CASSPGQGYTGELFF.

The chain has TRBV11-1 and TRBJ2-3; TRBD2 agrees at 9 bases. The CDR3 has 17 residues. CDR1 and CDR2 from the germline V gene are SGHAT and FQDESV (reference sequence). After removal of 1 base from V and 4 bases from J, the junction contained 9 bases not matched to a gene. The CDR3 DNA follows: TGTGCCAGCAGCTTAGGTGGGCGGGGGGGCCGCCCAGATACGCAGTATTTT. As protein: CASSLGGRGGRPDTQYF. Full variable domain (missing parts from reference TRBV11-1 and TRBJ2-3): EAEVAQSPRYKITEKSQAVAFWCDPISGHATLYWYRQILGQGPELLVQFQDESVVDDSQLPKDRFSAERLKGVDSTLKIQPAELGDSAMYLCASSLGGRGGRPDTQYFGPGTRLTVL.

J is TRBJ2-1 and V is TRBV5-4; perhaps TRBD1 as D (5 bases). Per germline, CDR1 SGHNT and CDR2 YYREEE (reference sequence). V was cut by 0 bases and J by 4 bases, with 5 bases left in between. This CDR3 contains 13 residues. The chain's CDR3 is CASSLGQYNEQFF. The DNA for the CDR3 is TGTGCCAGCAGCTTGGGACAGTACAATGAGCAGTTCTTC.

This chain uses TRBV29-1 with TRBJ2-7; TRBD1 aligns across 7 bases. CDR3 size: 15 residues. Germline values: CDR1 SQVTM, CDR2 ANQGSEA. V was pared by 2 bases and J by 1 base, with 8 bases of the junction left unmatched. The CDR3 loop reads CSVEQSPTGSYEQYF. CDR3 bases: TGCAGCGTTGAACAGTCCCCGACAGGGTCCTACGAGCAGTACTTC.

The chain carries TRBV6-5 and TRBJ2-3; TRBD2 matches at 9 bases. The CDR3 totals 14 residues. The germline CDR1 and CDR2 sequences are MNHEY and SVGAGI. V lost 7 bases, J lost 6 bases, and 8 bases stayed unmatched. The CDR3 loop reads CASTPRRGGDTQYF. The CDR3 nucleotides read TGTGCCAGCACCCCCCGGCGGGGGGGGGATACGCAGTATTTT.

This clone was counted a few times. The sample contains more than one DNA sequence encoding this CDR3. As DNA, the CDR3 is TGTGCCAGCAGCGGTACAGGGGACGAGCAGTACTTC. This translates into CASSGTGDEQYF. V usage is TRBV2 and J usage is TRBJ2-7, with TRBD1 identical over 7 bases. There are 12 residues in the CDR3. J lost 5 bases, V lost 6 bases, and 4 bases had no gene match. Germline CDR1 and CDR2: SNHLY and FYNNEI.

The sample holds a few counts of this clone. This rearrangement joins TRBV28 to TRBJ1-2; a weak D match, TRBD1 (5 bases). Deletions cut 2 bases from V and 8 bases from J, with 12 bases between. Germline CDR1 MDHEN, CDR2 SYDVKM. The CDR3 sequence is 13 residues long. The CDR3 spells CASSLGGDFGYTF. CDR3 nucleotides: TGTGCCAGCAGTTTAGGGGGGGACTTCGGCTACACCTTC.

This clone appeared a few times. V is TRBV6-5 and J is TRBJ1-6; D possibly corresponds to TRBD1 (6 bases). With 2 bases removed from V and 9 bases from J, the gap between germline ends came to 17 bases. This CDR3 has 16 amino acids. The germline V gene encodes CDR1 MNHEY and CDR2 SVGAGI. CDR3 in amino acids: CASSYNSRGRGSPLHF. The CDR3, as DNA: TGTGCCAGCAGTTACAATAGCAGGGGTCGTGGTTCACCCCTCCACTTT.

The V and J genes are TRBV14 and TRBJ1-4; no clear D. The CDR3 is 17 residues long. CDR1 is SGHDN and CDR2 is FVKESK in the germline V gene. The V and J ends lost 0 bases and 0 bases respectively, with 11 bases between them. The CDR3 sequence: CASSQDTESATNEKLFF. The CDR3 bases are TGTGCCAGCAGCCAAGATACAGAATCTGCAACTAATGAAAAACTGTTTTTT. The full variable domain, completed using reference TRBV14 and TRBJ1-4, is EAGVTQFPSHSVIEKGQTVTLRCDPISGHDNLYWYRRVMGKEIKFLLHFVKESKQDESGMPNNRFLAERTGGTYSTLKVQPAELEDSGVYFCASSQDTESATNEKLFFGSGTQLSVL.

This sequence joins TRBV19 and TRBJ2-7, with 8 bases matching TRBD1. CDR1 is LNHDA, CDR2 SQIVND, per germline (reference sequence). Trimming at V came to 2 bases and at J to 5 bases, leaving 5 bases not matched to a gene. The CDR3 sequence is 14 residues long. Written as DNA, the CDR3 is TGTGCCAGTAGTATACAGGGGGCATGGGACGAGCAGTACTTC. Its translation: CASSIQGAWDEQYF.

For the CDR3, the DNA is TGCGCCAGCAGCTTAGGGAGGGGGAGGGACAATGAGCAGTTCTTC. This codes for CASSLGRGRDNEQFF. The V and J genes are TRBV5-1 and TRBJ2-1; maybe TRBD2 (7 bases). This CDR3 is built from 15 residues. The ends were cut back, 2 bases at V and 5 bases at J, with 14 bases in the middle. Germline V CDR1 and CDR2: SGHRS, YFSETQ. Full variable domain (outside the CDR3, taken from reference TRBV5-1 and TRBJ2-1): KAGVTQTPRYLIKTRGQQVTLSCSPISGHRSVSWYQQTPGQGLQFLFEYFSETQRNKGNFPGRFSGRQFSNSRSEMNVSTLELGDSALYLCASSLGRGRDNEQFFGPGTRLTVL.

The chain links TRBV27 to TRBJ2-2; 7 nucleotides agree with TRBD2. CDR3 length: 18 amino acids. CDR1 is MNHEY and CDR2 is SMNVEV in the germline V gene (reference sequence). V trimming: 0 bases; J trimming: 2 bases; junction bases outside the gene matches: 9. This CDR3 reads CASSLSGFAGENTGELFF. CDR3 bases: TGTGCCAGCAGTTTATCTGGTTTTGCGGGGGAAAACACCGGGGAGCTGTTTTTT.

This rearrangement joins TRBV5-1 to TRBJ2-5, with 11 bases matching TRBD1. The closer fit of TRBJ2-7 to the DNA end suggests the J call may be wrong. The CDR3 sequence is 17 residues long. Germline V lookup: CDR1 SGHRS, CDR2 YFSETQ. The CDR3 DNA is TGCGCCAGCAGCTTGGATGCTCGCGGGACAGGGGGTTACGAGCAGTACTTC. As protein: CASSLDARGTGGYEQYF.

As for this clone: Distinct nucleotide sequences in the sample also encode this CDR3. The chain has TRBV6-1 and TRBJ1-1; D gene ambiguous. Germline CDR1 MNHNS, CDR2 SASEGT. The CDR3 has 13 residues. The V end lost 6 bases, the J end lost 1 base, and 9 bases lay between the germline ends. The CDR3 DNA follows: TGTGCCAGCAGCCGTACACAGAACACTGAAGCTTTCTTT. Its translation: CASSRTQNTEAFF.

Remarks on this clone: Different DNA sequences within this sample yield the same CDR3. The chain has TRBV18 and TRBJ2-7, with D perhaps matching TRBD1 (6 bases). CDR3 size: 13 residues. Germline-derived CDR1 and CDR2 are KGHSH and LQKENI. Between the trimmed V and J ends, which lost 2 bases and 1 base, there was a span of 6 bases. Here the CDR3 reads CASSPTGSYEQYF. The CDR3 bases are TGTGCCAGCTCACCAACAGGGTCCTACGAGCAGTACTTC.

Note on this clone: The germline gene is not matched at one end of the junction; a read error may be the cause. The genes are TRBV13 and TRBJ1-1, with 7 bases matching TRBD1. Germline V lookup: CDR1 PRHDT, CDR2 FYEKMQ (reference sequence). There are 14 residues in the CDR3. This CDR3 is CASTLDRAPTEAFF. The CDR3 nucleotides are TGTGCCAGCACCTTAGACAGGGCCCCCACTGAAGCTTTCTTT.

This clone was recorded a few times. This chain joins TRBV5-8 and TRBJ2-7; D is possibly TRBD1 (6 bases). The CDR3 loop spans 16 amino acids. The V end was cut by 4 bases, the J end by 0 bases, with 17 bases between. Germline V gene data show CDR1 as SGHTS and CDR2 as YDEGEE. DNA of the CDR3: TGTGCCAGCAGCGCCCCGAGGGTAGGGGGCTCCTACGAGCAGTACTTC. Residues: CASSAPRVGGSYEQYF.

The chain couples TRBV15 to TRBJ2-3; 8 nucleotides match TRBD2. The CDR3 runs 17 residues. J was trimmed by 3 bases and V by 0 bases; bases with no gene match: 8. The germline V gene encodes CDR1 LNHNV and CDR2 YYDKDF (reference sequence). The CDR3 region is CATSRDWGTSRTDTQYF. CDR3 DNA sequence: TGTGCCACCAGCAGAGATTGGGGGACTAGTCGAACAGATACGCAGTATTTT.